This T cell receptor (beta chain) was sequenced for a study of blood T cell repertoires in COVID-19. Sequencing was performed with immunoSEQ multiplex PCR; in TCRdb, only in-frame clones are kept and a portion is missing. The table lists 150,000 or so clones, 60% to 80% of them singletons. This clone was seen a handful of times. V lost 0 bases and J lost 0; bases outside the gene matches: 5. The CDR3 is made up of 16 amino acids. Germline assignment: CDR1 SGHDT and CDR2 YYEEEE. Sample: PBMCs or T cells enriched from blood (not recorded which). This rearrangement joins TRBV5-6 to TRBJ2-7, with 8 positions matching TRBD1. This TCR came from a woman aged 45-59 years who had recovered from COVID-19. CDR3 loop: CASSLDFRGPSYEQYF. In DNA form, the CDR3 reads TGTGCCAGCAGCTTGGATTTCAGGGGGCCCTCCTACGAGCAGTACTTC.